This T cell receptor (beta chain) was identified during a study of blood T cell repertoires in COVID-19. As for the study in general: Sites across the United States, Italy and Spain contributed samples from acute and convalescent COVID-19.

Resolution of symptoms, clearance, or two negative PCRs was present in recovered Cohort 3 donors. Sequencing was performed with immunoSEQ multiplex PCR; in TCRdb, only in-frame clones are kept and a portion is missing. The repertoire holds 300,000 to 350,000 clones, with around 85% as singletons. The source is a man aged 30 to 39 who had recovered from COVID-19. The sample comprised PBMCs or T cells enriched from blood (not recorded which).

CDR3 protein: CASSDLANNEQFF. Written as DNA, the CDR3 is TGTGCCAGCAGTGATCTAGCCAACAATGAGCAGTTCTTC. The chain joins TRBV6-4 to TRBJ2-1; the D gene is possibly TRBD2 (5 bases). Germline CDR1 reads MRHNA; CDR2 reads SNTAGT. V lost 3 bases and J lost 5, with 8 bases in between. The CDR3 totals 13 residues.